The 32 T cell receptor beta chains presented below share a single source sample, sequenced in a study of T cells after posttransplantation cyclophosphamide. Here immunoSEQ multiplex PCR was the method, and the copy in TCRdb shows in-frame clones only, minus some. The sample carries about 32,000 clones, 75% to 95% recorded once. The naive gate required viable CD3+CD4+ or CD3+CD8+ cells with CCR7+CD45RA+CD45RO-CD95-CD27+CD28+ phenotype. Sequencing was performed on naive CD4+ T cells sorted from blood. Source of these receptors: a man aged 25-40 years in good health and a related stem cell transplant donor.

The chain couples TRBV5-1 to TRBJ2-2, with D possibly TRBD2 on 6 matching bases. Germline assignment: CDR1 SGHRS and CDR2 YFSETQ. This CDR3 is 15 amino acids long. Trimming took off 1 base at V and 4 bases at J, with 11 bases between the two ends. The CDR3 sequence: CASSLNRGSTGELFF. The CDR3 DNA reads as TGCGCCAGCAGCTTGAATCGGGGGAGCACCGGGGAGCTGTTTTTT.

This clone has just one count. V usage is TRBV18 and J usage is TRBJ2-3; 7 bases agree with TRBD1. Trimming took 2 bases from V and 4 from J; bases not matched to a gene: 6. Germline V gene lookup returns CDR1 KGHSH and CDR2 LQKENI. The CDR3 runs to 15 residues. CDR3 sequence (DNA): TGTGCCAGCTCACCAACGACAGGGCCCCCAGATACGCAGTATTTT. Encoded protein: CASSPTTGPPDTQYF.

This clone is a singleton in its sample. The chain recombines TRBV6-5 with TRBJ1-6; unclear D gene. There are 14 residues in the CDR3. Germline-derived CDR1 and CDR2 are MNHEY and SVGAGI. The germline V and J ends were trimmed by 1 base and 11 bases, with 12 bases remaining between them. CDR3 DNA: TGTGCCAGCAGTTACTTTACAGATATTACACCCCTCCACTTT. Translation gives CASSYFTDITPLHF.

The rearrangement links TRBV25-1 to TRBJ2-7; D perhaps matches TRBD1 (5 bases). Trimming stripped 7 bases from V and 3 bases from J, with 13 bases between. The CDR3 sequence is 13 residues long. The germline CDR1 and CDR2 sequences are MGHDK and SYGVNS. The CDR3 DNA is TGTGCCAGCAACGGTCCAGGGAACTACGAGCAGTACTTC. This translates into CASNGPGNYEQYF.

The rearrangement uses TRBV5-6 and TRBJ1-5; 7 nucleotides align to TRBD1. This CDR3 is built from 13 residues. The V segment lost 1 base and the J segment 6 bases; nucleotides outside the gene matches: 1. CDR1 is SGHDT and CDR2 is YYEEEE in the germline V gene. CDR3 sequence reads: CASSLRDSQPQHF. The DNA for the CDR3 is TGTGCCAGCAGCTTGCGGGACAGTCAGCCCCAGCATTTT.

J is TRBJ2-5 and V is TRBV2; 12 positions agree with TRBD2. Germline V gene lookup returns CDR1 SNHLY and CDR2 FYNNEI. J lost 2 bases, V lost 6 bases, and 7 bases had no gene match. The CDR3 loop spans 16 amino acids. Written as DNA, the CDR3 is TGTGCCAGCAGGGCCCTAGCGGGGGGGCGACAAGAGACCCAGTACTTC. Residues: CASRALAGGRQETQYF.

The V call is TRBV6-5, the J call TRBJ1-1; D not certain. The V gene lost 6 bases and the J gene lost 6 bases, with 17 bases spanning the gap. The CDR3 is 14 amino acids. The V gene's germline CDR1 is MNHEY and CDR2 SVGAGI. The chain's CDR3 is CASSRGPVAAEAFF. The CDR3 nucleotides read TGTGCCAGCAGCCGAGGGCCGGTGGCCGCTGAAGCTTTCTTT.

The CDR3 coding sequence is TGTGCCAGCAGCGTTAGGGGGTGGACTGAAGCTTTCTTT. It is translated as CASSVRGWTEAFF. This rearrangement joins TRBV9 to TRBJ1-1; D might be TRBD1 (6 bases). Germline V gene data show CDR1 as SGDLS and CDR2 as YYNGEE. V was cut by 2 bases and J by 5 bases, with 10 bases left in between. This CDR3 has 13 residues.

This rearrangement joins TRBV5-4 to TRBJ2-7, with D perhaps matching TRBD1 (6 bases). Trimming cost V 4 bases and J 4 bases, with 9 bases left between them. Germline V lookup: CDR1 SGHNT, CDR2 YYREEE (reference sequence). This CDR3 has 12 amino acids. Here the CDR3 reads CASSVQGYEQYF. The CDR3, as DNA: TGTGCCAGCAGCGTACAGGGTTACGAGCAGTACTTC.

V is TRBV12-5 and J is TRBJ1-1; D possibly corresponds to TRBD1 (6 bases). This CDR3 is 17 amino acids long. Trimming pared 2 bases from V and 1 base from J, leaving 17 bases between. CDR1 is LGHNT, CDR2 FRNRAP, per germline. Here the CDR3 reads CASGLRDIKSRNTEAFF. CDR3 sequence (DNA): TGTGCTAGTGGTTTGAGGGACATTAAAAGTCGGAACACTGAAGCTTTCTTT.

The gene calls are TRBV7-2 and TRBJ1-3; D perhaps matches TRBD1 (5 bases). V lost 4 bases, J lost 3 bases, and 13 bases lay in between. Germline CDR1 is SGHTA and CDR2 is FQGNSA. This CDR3 has 15 amino acids. CDR3 DNA: TGTGCCAGCAGCTCCCCCCCCGGGGGTGGAAACACCATATATTTT. This codes for CASSSPPGGGNTIYF.

The chain has TRBV19 and TRBJ2-2; 10 bases fit TRBD2. J was trimmed by 4 bases and V by 3 bases; bases with no gene match: 5. There are 16 residues in the CDR3. CDR1 is LNHDA, CDR2 SQIVND, per germline (reference sequence). The CDR3 sequence is CASSIGLAGVTGELFF. As DNA, the CDR3 is TGTGCCAGTAGTATCGGGCTAGCGGGGGTCACCGGGGAGCTGTTTTTT.

The gene calls are TRBV7-2 and TRBJ1-2; tentative D call: TRBD1 (5 bases). V lost 5 bases, J lost 7 bases, and 17 bases lay in between. The germline V gene has CDR1 SGHTA and CDR2 FQGNSA. The CDR3 covers 14 residues. CDR3 nucleotide sequence: TGTGCCAGCAGCCCGCAGGGTAGGGTGGGTGGCTACACCTTC. It codes for CASSPQGRVGGYTF.

The V call is TRBV5-1, the J call TRBJ2-5, with TRBD2 matching 9 bases. From germline, CDR1 is SGHRS and CDR2 YFSETQ. The V gene end was trimmed by 4 bases and the J gene end by 3 bases; junction bases not matched to a gene: 4. The CDR3 has 14 residues. The CDR3 spells CASSPGLAEETQYF. The DNA for the CDR3 is TGCGCCAGCAGCCCGGGACTAGCCGAAGAGACCCAGTACTTC.

The CDR3 coding sequence is TGTGCCAGCAAGATTAGTGTCCTAGCCAAAAACATTCAGTACTTC. Amino acids: CASKISVLAKNIQYF. This sequence joins TRBV2 and TRBJ2-4; D not certain. Germline CDR1 reads SNHLY; CDR2 reads FYNNEI. The CDR3 loop spans 15 amino acids. Trimming took 7 bases from V and 0 from J, leaving 13 bases between them.

This chain connects TRBV27 to TRBJ1-6; 7 bases map to TRBD1. V gave up 6 bases and J gave up 6 bases; unmatched junction bases: 2. Germline CDR1 is MNHEY and CDR2 is SMNVEV (reference sequence). This CDR3 has 13 residues. CDR3 region: CASRTGSNSPLHF. The CDR3 DNA is TGTGCCAGCAGGACAGGGAGTAATTCACCCCTCCACTTT.

J is TRBJ1-2 and V is TRBV9, with D hard to call. V was clipped by 6 bases and J by 8 bases, with 14 bases between them. Germline CDR1 and CDR2: SGDLS and YYNGEE. This CDR3 is built from 12 residues. CDR3 loop: CASTRGLEGYTF. For the CDR3, the DNA is TGTGCCAGCACTCGAGGGCTCGAGGGCTACACCTTC. The whole variable domain, filled in from reference TRBV9 and TRBJ1-2, reads DSGVTQTPKHLITATGQRVTLRCSPRSGDLSVYWYQQSLDQGLQFLIQYYNGEERAKGNILERFSAQQFPDLHSELNLSSLELGDSALYFCASTRGLEGYTFGSGTRLTVV.

The rearrangement joins TRBV6-1 to TRBJ1-4; TRBD1 agrees at 7 bases. V dropped 2 bases and J dropped 10; count of bases not matched to a gene: 7. In germline, CDR1 is MNHNS, CDR2 SASEGT. CDR3 length: 14 residues. This chain's CDR3 is CASSEREGAGKLFF. DNA of the CDR3: TGTGCCAGCAGTGAACGTGAGGGGGCAGGAAAACTGTTTTTT.

This chain joins TRBV10-3 and TRBJ1-5; D is possibly TRBD1 (6 bases). Trimming pared 3 bases from V and 0 bases from J, leaving 12 bases between. Germline CDR1 ENHRY, CDR2 SYGVKD. The CDR3 extends over 16 amino acids. The CDR3 DNA follows: TGTGCCATCAGTGACCGCGGACAGCCTAGCAATCAGCCCCAGCATTTT. Residues: CAISDRGQPSNQPQHF.

This chain joins TRBV2 and TRBJ2-3, with TRBD2 matching 7 bases. This CDR3 comprises 15 residues. From germline, CDR1 is SNHLY and CDR2 FYNNEI. Trimming removed 7 bases from V and 3 bases from J; junction bases left unmatched: 10. The CDR3 protein is CASIPTGGVTDTQYF. CDR3 sequence (DNA): TGTGCCAGCATTCCCACGGGAGGAGTTACAGATACGCAGTATTTT.

This clone was seen only once. V usage is TRBV7-3 and J usage is TRBJ2-7; perhaps TRBD1 as D (6 bases). With 2 bases removed from V and 4 bases from J, the gap between germline ends came to 15 bases. Germline loops: CDR1 SGHTA, CDR2 FQGTGA. The CDR3 totals 15 residues. CDR3 nucleotides: TGTGCCAGCAGCTTAGGTACAGGGACACTTTACGAGCAGTACTTC. It is translated as CASSLGTGTLYEQYF.

This chain joins TRBV7-3 and TRBJ2-1; 11 positions match TRBD2. V dropped 4 bases and J dropped 3; count of bases not matched to a gene: 8. Germline values: CDR1 SGHTA, CDR2 FQGTGA. This CDR3 is built from 17 residues. This CDR3 reads CASSSSGTSGIYNEQFF. The CDR3 coding sequence is TGTGCCAGCAGCTCCTCCGGGACTAGCGGAATCTACAATGAGCAGTTCTTC.

The V gene is TRBV4-1, the J gene TRBJ2-2, with a possible D match to TRBD2 (7 bases). CDR1 and CDR2 from the germline V gene are MGHRA and YSYEKL. V was cut by 5 bases and J by 3 bases, with 13 bases left in between. CDR3 length: 15 amino acids. The CDR3 DNA is TGCGCCAGCAGCGTCACAGGGAGGGACACCGGGGAGCTGTTTTTT. It codes for CASSVTGRDTGELFF.

The genes are TRBV5-1 and TRBJ2-5, with 7 bases fitting TRBD1. This CDR3 is 14 amino acids long. The ends lost 2 bases at V and 1 base at J; junction bases unmatched: 2. CDR1 is SGHRS and CDR2 is YFSETQ in the germline V gene. CDR3 DNA sequence: TGCGCCAGCAGCTTACAGGGGACCCAAGAGACCCAGTACTTC. Its protein product is CASSLQGTQETQYF.

The chain carries TRBV5-1 and TRBJ2-7, with 7 bases aligning to TRBD1. Germline assignment: CDR1 SGHRS and CDR2 YFSETQ. V lost 0 bases, J lost 7 bases, and 7 bases stayed unmatched. The CDR3 covers 14 residues. CDR3 nucleotide sequence: TGCGCCAGCAGCTTGGCCGAGGGGGCCGGGGAGCAGTACTTC. It encodes CASSLAEGAGEQYF.

The chain combines TRBV6-5 with TRBJ1-1; possible D gene TRBD1, 6 bases. CDR3 length: 16 residues. Trimming took 0 bases from V and 4 from J, leaving 15 bases between them. Germline loops: CDR1 MNHEY, CDR2 SVGAGI. CDR3 protein: CASSYSPSGVGTEAFF. The CDR3 nucleotides are TGTGCCAGCAGTTACTCCCCCTCAGGGGTGGGCACTGAAGCTTTCTTT.

The V call is TRBV6-6, the J call TRBJ2-7; the match to TRBD2 covers 11 bases. Germline CDR1 and CDR2: MNHNY and SVGAGI (reference sequence). The junction had 6 bases not matched to a gene; V was cut back by 7 bases and J by 1 base. CDR3 length equals 15 residues. Here the CDR3 DNA reads TGTGCCAGCAAACCACTAGCGGGGGCTTCCTACGAGCAGTACTTC. Translation gives CASKPLAGASYEQYF.

V is TRBV18 and J is TRBJ2-5; D may be TRBD1 (5 bases). CDR1 and CDR2 (germline): KGHSH, LQKENI. This CDR3 has 14 amino acids. Trimming pared 4 bases from V and 0 bases from J, leaving 9 bases between. CDR3 sequence reads: CASSLSGYQETQYF. The CDR3 DNA reads as TGTGCCAGCTCACTGTCAGGGTACCAAGAGACCCAGTACTTC.

The chain links TRBV7-2 to TRBJ2-1; D is undetermined. V was clipped by 5 bases and J by 10 bases, with 9 bases between them. The CDR3 consists of 11 residues. Germline V lookup: CDR1 SGHTA, CDR2 FQGNSA. The CDR3 DNA sequence: TGTGCCAGCAGCCCTCCCGGGGAGCAGTTCTTC. This sequence encodes CASSPPGEQFF.

V is TRBV7-9 and J is TRBJ1-4; 7 bases line up with TRBD1. The CDR3 is made up of 15 amino acids. The V gene end was trimmed by 2 bases and the J gene end by 6 bases; junction bases not matched to a gene: 6. Germline lookup yields CDR1 SEHNR and CDR2 FQNEAQ (reference sequence). The CDR3 loop is CASSLRDSLDEKLFF. The CDR3 DNA is TGTGCCAGCAGCTTAAGGGACAGCTTGGATGAAAAACTGTTTTTT.

The V call is TRBV5-1, the J call TRBJ1-6; possibly TRBD1 for D (6 bases). Between the trimmed V and J ends, which lost 0 bases and 10 bases, there was a span of 17 bases. The length of the CDR3 is 16 residues. CDR1 and CDR2 from the germline V gene are SGHRS and YFSETQ. CDR3 DNA: TGCGCCAGCAGCTTGGAGATTGTGGACAGTGGATCACCCCTCCACTTT. Protein product: CASSLEIVDSGSPLHF.

This chain links TRBV6-1 with TRBJ1-1, with 7 bases aligning to TRBD1. V was clipped by 6 bases and J by 6 bases; unmatched bases: 7. The CDR3 consists of 13 residues. Germline-derived CDR1 and CDR2 are MNHNS and SASEGT. The CDR3 is CASRGGQSPEAFF. The CDR3 DNA reads TGTGCCAGCAGGGGGGGACAGTCCCCTGAAGCTTTCTTT.